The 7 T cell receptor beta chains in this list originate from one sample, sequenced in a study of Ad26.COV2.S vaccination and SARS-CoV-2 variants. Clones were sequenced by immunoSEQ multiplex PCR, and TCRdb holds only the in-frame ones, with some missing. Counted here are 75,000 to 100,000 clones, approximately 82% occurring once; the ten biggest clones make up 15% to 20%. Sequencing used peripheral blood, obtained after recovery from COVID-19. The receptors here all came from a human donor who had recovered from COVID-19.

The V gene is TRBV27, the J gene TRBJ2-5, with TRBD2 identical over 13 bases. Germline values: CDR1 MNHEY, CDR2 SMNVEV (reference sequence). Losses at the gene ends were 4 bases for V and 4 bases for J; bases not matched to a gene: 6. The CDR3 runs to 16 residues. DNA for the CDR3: TGTGCCAGCAGTTCCAGACTAGCGGGAGGATCAGAGACCCAGTACTTC. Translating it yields CASSSRLAGGSETQYF.

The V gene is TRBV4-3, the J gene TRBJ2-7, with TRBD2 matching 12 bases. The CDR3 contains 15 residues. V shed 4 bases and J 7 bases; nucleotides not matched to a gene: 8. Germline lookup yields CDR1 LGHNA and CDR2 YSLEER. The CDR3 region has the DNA TGCGCCAGCAGCCGAGAGGGACTAGCGGGCGGTGAGCAGTACTTC. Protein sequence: CASSREGLAGGEQYF.

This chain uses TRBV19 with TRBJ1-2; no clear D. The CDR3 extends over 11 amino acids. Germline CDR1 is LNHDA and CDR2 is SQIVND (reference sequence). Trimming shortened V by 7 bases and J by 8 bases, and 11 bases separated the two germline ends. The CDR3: CASTGGFGYTF. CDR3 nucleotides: TGTGCCAGTACTGGAGGTTTCGGCTACACCTTC.

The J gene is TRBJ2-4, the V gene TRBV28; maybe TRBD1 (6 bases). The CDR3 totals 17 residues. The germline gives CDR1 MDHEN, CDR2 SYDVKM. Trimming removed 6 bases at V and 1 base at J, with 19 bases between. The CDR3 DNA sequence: TGTGCCAGCAGACCCGTCCAGGGGCTGGGGGCCAAAAACATTCAGTACTTC. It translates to CASRPVQGLGAKNIQYF.

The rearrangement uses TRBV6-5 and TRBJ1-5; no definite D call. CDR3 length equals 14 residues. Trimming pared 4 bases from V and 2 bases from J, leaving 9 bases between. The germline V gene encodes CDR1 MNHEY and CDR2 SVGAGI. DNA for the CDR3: TGTGCCAGCAGTTCCCAAGATGGCAATCAGCCCCAGCATTTT. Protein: CASSSQDGNQPQHF.

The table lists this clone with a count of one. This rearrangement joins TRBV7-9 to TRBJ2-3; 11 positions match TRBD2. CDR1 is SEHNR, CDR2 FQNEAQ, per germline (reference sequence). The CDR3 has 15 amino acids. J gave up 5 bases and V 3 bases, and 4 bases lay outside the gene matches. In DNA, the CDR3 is TGTGCCAGCAGCTTTAGCGGGAGGGAGGGAGATACGCAGTATTTT. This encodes CASSFSGREGDTQYF.

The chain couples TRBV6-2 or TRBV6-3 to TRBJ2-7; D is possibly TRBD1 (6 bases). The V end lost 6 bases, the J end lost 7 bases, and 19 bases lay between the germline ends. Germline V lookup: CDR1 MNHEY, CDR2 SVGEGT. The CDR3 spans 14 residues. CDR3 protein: CASSRQVGVWEQYF. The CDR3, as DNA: TGTGCCAGCAGCCGACAGGTTGGGGTTTGGGAGCAGTACTTC.